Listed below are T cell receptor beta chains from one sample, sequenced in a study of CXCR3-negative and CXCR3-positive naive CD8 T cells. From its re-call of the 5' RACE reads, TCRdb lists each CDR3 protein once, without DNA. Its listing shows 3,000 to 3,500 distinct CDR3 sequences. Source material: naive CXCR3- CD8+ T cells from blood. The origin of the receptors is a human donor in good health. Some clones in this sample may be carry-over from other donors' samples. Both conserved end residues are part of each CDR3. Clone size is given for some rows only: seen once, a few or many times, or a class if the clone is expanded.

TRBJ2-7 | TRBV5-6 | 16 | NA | CASSSDSRKPSYEQYF
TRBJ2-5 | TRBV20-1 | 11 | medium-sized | CSASWGETQYF
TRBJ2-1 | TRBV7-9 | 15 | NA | CASSLAGLESNEQFF
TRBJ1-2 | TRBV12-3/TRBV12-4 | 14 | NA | CASSRTAYPYGYTF
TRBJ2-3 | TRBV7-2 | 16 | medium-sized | CASSLSGQGFRDTQYF
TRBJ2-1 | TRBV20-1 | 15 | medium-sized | CSARSGTGGMYEQFF
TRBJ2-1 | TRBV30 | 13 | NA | CAWRGLSYNEQFF
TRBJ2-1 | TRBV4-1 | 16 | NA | CASSQVSLADNNEQFF
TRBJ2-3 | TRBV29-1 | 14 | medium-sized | CSVEGTGSTDTQYF
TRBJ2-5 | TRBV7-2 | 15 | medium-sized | CASSSWTSGAETQYF
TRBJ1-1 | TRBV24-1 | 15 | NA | CATSDVYRGRTEAFF
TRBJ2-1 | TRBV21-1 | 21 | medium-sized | CASSNGTVGLAGGNSYNEQFF
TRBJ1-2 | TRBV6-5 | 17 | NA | CASSPSSPTGLSYGYTF
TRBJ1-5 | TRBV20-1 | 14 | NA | CSAGLGTYNQPQHF
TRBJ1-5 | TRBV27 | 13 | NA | CASGTTGNQPQHF
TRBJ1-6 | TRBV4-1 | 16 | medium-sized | CASSQDQGPGGSPLHF
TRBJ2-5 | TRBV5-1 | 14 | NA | CASSLLVDQETQYF
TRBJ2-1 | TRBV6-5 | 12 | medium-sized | CASSYRRNEQFF
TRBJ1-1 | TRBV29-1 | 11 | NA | CSVRVNTEAFF
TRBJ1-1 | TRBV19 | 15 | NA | CASSMDSPGLTEAFF
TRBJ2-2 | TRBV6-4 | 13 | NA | CASTPRGAGELFF
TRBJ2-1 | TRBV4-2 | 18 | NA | CASSQNSLRAGGDNEQFF
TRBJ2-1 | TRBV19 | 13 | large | CASSVDSYNEQFF
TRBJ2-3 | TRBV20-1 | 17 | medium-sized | CSARDPRAVVDTDTQYF
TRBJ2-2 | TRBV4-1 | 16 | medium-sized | CASSQTSGTVTGELFF
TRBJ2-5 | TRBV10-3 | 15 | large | CAISESAGGGETQYF
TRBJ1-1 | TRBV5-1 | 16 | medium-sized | CASSYQQGNLNTEAFF
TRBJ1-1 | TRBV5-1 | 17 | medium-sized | CASSLNIPGHLNTEAFF
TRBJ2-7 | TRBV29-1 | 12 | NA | CSVATGDYEQYF
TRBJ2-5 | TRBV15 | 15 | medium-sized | CATSNDRGFQETQYF
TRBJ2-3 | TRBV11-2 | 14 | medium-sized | CASSLGLHTDTQYF
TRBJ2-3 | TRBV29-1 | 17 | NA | CSVEGLQPPLVGDTQYF
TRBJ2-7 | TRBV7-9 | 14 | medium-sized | CASSGQTGVYEQYF
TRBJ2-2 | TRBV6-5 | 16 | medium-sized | CASSYSLQGIPGELFF
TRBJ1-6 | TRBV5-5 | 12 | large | CASRLGESPLHF
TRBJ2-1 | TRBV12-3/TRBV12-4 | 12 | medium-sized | CAISSPGTSAFF
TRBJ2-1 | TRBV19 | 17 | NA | CASSMVLFKGGITEQFF
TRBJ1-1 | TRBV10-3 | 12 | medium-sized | CAISDWNTEAFF
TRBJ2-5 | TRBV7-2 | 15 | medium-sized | CASTPGGRGGETQYF
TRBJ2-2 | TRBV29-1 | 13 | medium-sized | CSVGPSGAGELFF
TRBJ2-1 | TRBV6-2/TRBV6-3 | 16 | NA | CASSPPEDARGNEQFF
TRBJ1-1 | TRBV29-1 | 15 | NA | CSVMAGGRMNTEAFF
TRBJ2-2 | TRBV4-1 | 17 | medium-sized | CASSPGKDRKNTGELFF
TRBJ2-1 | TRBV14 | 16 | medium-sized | CASSQVVPGQANEQFF
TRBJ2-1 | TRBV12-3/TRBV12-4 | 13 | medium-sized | CASSLGTSIEQFF
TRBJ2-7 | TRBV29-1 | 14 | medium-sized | CSVLSGTSSYEQYF
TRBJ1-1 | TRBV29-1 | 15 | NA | CSVETGQRENTEAFF
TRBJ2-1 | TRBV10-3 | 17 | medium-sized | CAISPDQEDRGDNEQFF
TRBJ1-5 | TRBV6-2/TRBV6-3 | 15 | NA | CASSYSRGANQPQHF
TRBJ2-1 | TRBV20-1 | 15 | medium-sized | CSARDGHRGANEQFF
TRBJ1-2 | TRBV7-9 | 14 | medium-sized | CASSLVMTGNGYTF
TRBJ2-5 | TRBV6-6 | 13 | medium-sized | CASIEQGMETQYF
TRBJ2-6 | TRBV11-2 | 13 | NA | CASKDSGANVLTF
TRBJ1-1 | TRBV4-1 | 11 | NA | CASRFNREAFF
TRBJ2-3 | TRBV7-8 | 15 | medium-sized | CASSLDGPGLYTQYF
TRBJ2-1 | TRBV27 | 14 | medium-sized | CASRAEARDNEQFF
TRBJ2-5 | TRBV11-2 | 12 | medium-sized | CASSLEGETQYF
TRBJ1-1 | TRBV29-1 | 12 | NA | CSSTIGDTEAFF
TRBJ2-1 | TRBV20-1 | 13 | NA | CSAGEFSYNEQFF